This TCR beta chain was captured by sequencing in a study of T cells expressing NK-cell markers. Study observations and caveats: Dominant NKG2C+ clonotypes accounted for 1.0-7.0% of CD8+ T cells in more than five donors. A handful of donors likewise had their CD3+CD56-NKG2C+ fraction led by these clonotypes. HCMV specificity was not established for the expanded NKG2C+ T cell clones.

A 5'RACE template switching approach incorporating UMIs was used to make TCR beta cDNA. TCRdb re-called the 5' RACE reads and gives one entry per CDR3 protein, without DNA. This repertoire includes fewer than 400,000 distinct CDR3 sequences. Regarding this clonotype: What it recognizes is unknown.

The sequence was collected from a woman between 45 and 60 years old in good health. The source material was blood T cells: a sorted CD56 or NKG2C T cell subset, CD4+ or CD8+ T cells, or bulk PBMC T cells (not recorded which).

The CDR3 loop is CASSYSIGRRERTGELFF. The V and J genes are TRBV6-5 and TRBJ2-2; as DNA is missing, the TRBD2 call by TCRdb cannot be tested. Germline V gene lookup returns CDR1 MNHEY and CDR2 SVGAGI. This CDR3 contains 18 residues.